This passage covers 24 T cell receptor beta chains from one sample sequenced in a study of shared clonotypes between healthy human individuals. Only in-frame clones appear in the TCRdb table, and some are missing; sequencing was by immunoSEQ multiplex PCR. This sample has roughly 530,000 clones; 90% to 97% occur once, and the top ten carry roughly 0.06%. The sample was naive CD4+ T cells sorted from blood. The sample's subset: CD45RA+ positively selected. These receptors were obtained from a woman in her twenties or thirties in good health.

V usage is TRBV5-1 and J usage is TRBJ1-1; D gene unclear. Germline values: CDR1 SGHRS, CDR2 YFSETQ. Trimming shortened V by 7 bases and J by 7 bases, and 20 bases separated the two germline ends. The CDR3 consists of 14 residues. The CDR3 sequence is CASGLEGSQFEAFF. The CDR3 DNA is TGCGCCAGCGGCCTCGAGGGCAGTCAATTTGAAGCTTTCTTT. Full variable domain (outside the CDR3, taken from reference TRBV5-1 and TRBJ1-1): KAGVTQTPRYLIKTRGQQVTLSCSPISGHRSVSWYQQTPGQGLQFLFEYFSETQRNKGNFPGRFSGRQFSNSRSEMNVSTLELGDSALYLCASGLEGSQFEAFFGQGTRLTVV.

This clone appeared a single time. The rearrangement joins TRBV7-3 to TRBJ2-2; perhaps TRBD1 as D (6 bases). This CDR3 has 15 amino acids. V lost 2 bases and J 6 bases, leaving 13 bases between the germline ends. Germline V CDR1 and CDR2: SGHTA, FQGTGA. The CDR3 is CASSLGLTGSGELFF. The CDR3 DNA sequence: TGTGCCAGCAGCTTAGGCCTCACAGGGTCCGGGGAGCTGTTTTTT.

This clone was found once. The V call is TRBV7-3, the J call TRBJ1-1, with D unclear. V was shortened by 5 bases and J by 2 bases, with 12 bases between the two germline ends. Germline CDR1 is SGHTA and CDR2 is FQGTGA. This CDR3 has 14 amino acids. The CDR3: CASSRNSVNTEAFF. Here the CDR3 DNA reads TGTGCCAGCAGCCGTAACAGCGTTAACACTGAAGCTTTCTTT.

This chain uses TRBV30 with TRBJ2-1; 8 positions match TRBD2. V lost 0 bases to trimming and J lost 5 bases; unmatched junction nucleotides: 6. This CDR3 has 15 amino acids. CDR1 is GTSNPN and CDR2 is SVGIG in the germline V gene (reference sequence). The CDR3 bases are TGTGCCTGGAGTGTTACGGCGGGGGGCCACAATGAGCAGTTCTTC. The encoded protein is CAWSVTAGGHNEQFF.

V usage is TRBV5-4 and J usage is TRBJ2-5, with D possibly TRBD1 on 5 matching bases. With 2 bases removed from V and 4 bases from J, the gap between germline ends came to 12 bases. This CDR3 is 14 amino acids long. Germline CDR1 SGHNT, CDR2 YYREEE (reference sequence). The CDR3 loop reads CASSFQGRGETQYF. Written as DNA, the CDR3 is TGTGCCAGCAGCTTTCAGGGTCGTGGAGAGACCCAGTACTTC.

The rearrangement links TRBV28 to TRBJ2-3; D remains ambiguous. This CDR3 has 14 residues. The germline V gene has CDR1 MDHEN and CDR2 SYDVKM. V was trimmed by 3 bases and J by 2 bases, leaving 9 bases between them. CDR3 nucleotide sequence: TGTGCCAGCAGTTTTATACAGTTCACAGATACGCAGTATTTT. Translation: CASSFIQFTDTQYF.

J is TRBJ1-4 and V is TRBV9; D uncertain. This CDR3 has 17 residues. Germline V gives CDR1 SGDLS, CDR2 YYNGEE. V lost 1 base to trimming and J lost 0 bases, with 13 bases between them. The CDR3, as DNA: TGTGCCAGCAGCGTATCAGGACCAGCTACAACTAATGAAAAACTGTTTTTT. This sequence encodes CASSVSGPATTNEKLFF.

The count of this clone is one. The V call is TRBV21-1, the J call TRBJ2-7; TRBD2, the D gene given by the table, was not confirmed from the DNA. TRBV21-1 is assigned pseudogene status. The CDR3 contains 15 residues. The CDR3 coding sequence is TGTGCCAGCAGCAAAAGCCACCTAGCGGCATACGAGCAGTACTTC. It encodes CASSKSHLAAYEQYF.

This clone was picked up one time. This chain uses TRBV19 with TRBJ1-5; D ambiguous. V was trimmed by 5 bases and J by 0 bases, leaving 11 bases between them. Germline V lookup: CDR1 LNHDA, CDR2 SQIVND (reference sequence). The CDR3 spans 15 residues. The CDR3: CASSFQEDSNQPQHF. CDR3 coding DNA: TGTGCCAGTAGTTTCCAGGAGGATAGCAATCAGCCCCAGCATTTT.

The CDR3 bases are TGTGCCAGCGCTCAACAGGGGGCGCGTCTTACTGAAGCTTTCTTT. Encoded protein: CASAQQGARLTEAFF. The chain is built from TRBV2 and TRBJ1-1; 9 bases are shared with TRBD1. Germline V gives CDR1 SNHLY, CDR2 FYNNEI. The ends lost 8 bases at V and 5 bases at J; junction bases unmatched: 12. CDR3 length equals 15 residues.

This sequence joins TRBV5-1 and TRBJ2-7; the D gene is possibly TRBD2 (5 bases). V lost 2 bases, J lost 6 bases, and 18 bases lay in between. CDR3 length: 15 amino acids. From germline, CDR1 is SGHRS and CDR2 YFSETQ. The CDR3: CASSLVGIMGVEQYF. The CDR3 bases are TGCGCCAGCAGCTTAGTCGGGATAATGGGCGTCGAGCAGTACTTC.

The chain recombines TRBV7-9 with TRBJ2-1; D may be TRBD1 or TRBD2 (5 bases each). This CDR3 has 15 residues. The V end was cut by 0 bases, the J end by 8 bases, with 14 bases between. The germline CDR1 and CDR2 sequences are SEHNR and FQNEAQ (reference sequence). CDR3 coding DNA: TGTGCCAGCAGCTTAGCTCCAGGGTCGGGGTATGAGCAGTTCTTC. This translates into CASSLAPGSGYEQFF.

This rearrangement joins TRBV28 to TRBJ2-3; 7 bases agree with TRBD1. From germline, CDR1 is MDHEN and CDR2 SYDVKM. V was pared by 4 bases and J by 3 bases, with 4 bases of the junction left unmatched. The CDR3 loop spans 14 amino acids. The CDR3 loop reads CASSSGQVTDTQYF. For the CDR3, the DNA is TGTGCCAGCAGTTCAGGACAGGTGACAGATACGCAGTATTTT.

This clone was counted once. The chain uses TRBV18 and TRBJ2-1; tentative D call: TRBD2 (6 bases). CDR3 length: 15 residues. Germline CDR1 reads KGHSH; CDR2 reads LQKENI. V was trimmed by 4 bases and J by 7 bases, leaving 17 bases between them. The CDR3 nucleotides read TGTGCCAGCTCACTTGGGACTGGGGGTTGGAATGAGCAGTTCTTC. Translating gives CASSLGTGGWNEQFF.

The V gene is TRBV7-8, the J gene TRBJ2-7; 7 bases match TRBD1. Germline V lookup: CDR1 SGHVS, CDR2 FQNEAQ. Losses at the gene ends were 5 bases for V and 3 bases for J; bases not matched to a gene: 7. The CDR3 spans 14 residues. The CDR3 DNA is TGTGCCAGCAGCCCAACGACAGGGATCTACGAGCAGTACTTC. Its translation: CASSPTTGIYEQYF.

V and J are TRBV5-1 and TRBJ2-3; a weak D match, TRBD1 (6 bases). The CDR3 consists of 16 residues. Germline-derived CDR1 and CDR2 are SGHRS and YFSETQ. V was shortened by 0 bases and J by 2 bases, with 13 bases between the two germline ends. Here the CDR3 DNA reads TGCGCCAGCAGCTTGGGGGACAACGCCCTCACAGATACGCAGTATTTT. Translated: CASSLGDNALTDTQYF.

The chain is built from TRBV27 and TRBJ2-5; 13 bases align to TRBD2. The last part of the DNA fits TRBJ2-7 better; the J call may be wrong. Germline CDR1 reads MNHEY; CDR2 reads SMNVEV (reference sequence). This CDR3 has 15 residues. CDR3 residues: CASSWTSGSLDEQYF. CDR3 DNA: TGTGCCAGCAGTTGGACTAGCGGGAGTCTCGACGAGCAGTACTTC.

Worth noting for this clone: The sample holds other DNA sequences that translate to the same CDR3. This rearrangement joins TRBV28 to TRBJ1-1; 7 bases are a match to TRBD1. CDR1 is MDHEN and CDR2 is SYDVKM in the germline V gene. The CDR3 sequence is 13 residues long. V lost 6 bases and J lost 0; bases outside the gene matches: 1. The CDR3 DNA reads as TGTGCCAGCAGGGGACAGCTGAACACTGAAGCTTTCTTT. Its translation is CASRGQLNTEAFF. The whole variable domain, filled in from reference TRBV28 and TRBJ1-1, reads DVKVTQSSRYLVKRTGEKVFLECVQDMDHENMFWYRQDPGLGLRLIYFSYDVKMKEKGDIPEGYSVSREKKERFSLILESASTNQTSMYLCASRGQLNTEAFFGQGTRLTVV.

The V call is TRBV6-1, the J call TRBJ2-5, with D unclear. There are 14 residues in the CDR3. Deletions cut 1 base from V and 7 bases from J, with 13 bases between. The germline CDR1 and CDR2 sequences are MNHNS and SASEGT. Here the CDR3 DNA reads TGTGCCAGCAGTGAAGGACTTTCCTGGGGGACCCAGTACTTC. As protein: CASSEGLSWGTQYF.

V usage is TRBV19 and J usage is TRBJ1-1; D is perhaps TRBD1 (6 bases). The CDR3 runs to 13 residues. Germline lookup yields CDR1 LNHDA and CDR2 SQIVND (reference sequence). The V end lost 4 bases, the J end lost 1 base, and 7 bases lay between the germline ends. The CDR3 coding sequence is TGTGCCAGTAGTACACAGGGGAACACTGAAGCTTTCTTT. It yields the protein CASSTQGNTEAFF. The complete variable domain, with remaining parts taken from reference TRBV19 and TRBJ1-1, reads DGGITQSPKYLFRKEGQNVTLSCEQNLNHDAMYWYRQDPGQGLRLIYYSQIVNDFQKGDIAEGYSVSREKKESFPLTVTSAQKNPTAFYLCASSTQGNTEAFFGQGTRLTVV.

This CDR3 is CASGLVNEQFF. CDR3 DNA sequence: TGTGCCAGCGGACTAGTAAATGAGCAGTTCTTC. The chain is built from TRBV9 and TRBJ2-1, with TRBD2 matching over 7 bases. Germline V gives CDR1 SGDLS, CDR2 YYNGEE. CDR3 length: 11 residues. V gave up 7 bases and J gave up 7 bases; unmatched junction bases: 2.

The rearrangement uses TRBV7-7 and TRBJ1-3; TRBD1 matches 7 bases. The CDR3 is made up of 14 amino acids. The V and J ends lost 5 bases and 2 bases, in that order; junction bases with no gene match: 3. Germline V gene data show CDR1 as SSHAT and CDR2 as FNYEAQ (reference sequence). The CDR3 nucleotides read TGTGCCAGCAGCCCAGGGACAGCTGGAAACACCATATATTTT. It specifies CASSPGTAGNTIYF.

This chain uses TRBV11-2 with TRBJ2-1, with D uncertain. The V and J ends lost 8 bases and 2 bases respectively, with 16 bases between them. Per germline, CDR1 SGHAT and CDR2 FQNNGV. The CDR3 is made up of 15 amino acids. As DNA, the CDR3 is TGTGCCAGCCTTTTGATCAAAGGTCCCTACAATGAGCAGTTCTTC. Translating gives CASLLIKGPYNEQFF.

The V gene is TRBV29-1, the J gene TRBJ2-3, with no clear D. CDR3 length: 13 residues. Trimming removed 4 bases at V and 4 bases at J, with 12 bases between. Germline V gives CDR1 SQVTM, CDR2 ANQGSEA. CDR3 amino acids: CSVVQSPPDTQYF. CDR3 nucleotides: TGCAGCGTTGTGCAGTCCCCCCCAGATACGCAGTATTTT.